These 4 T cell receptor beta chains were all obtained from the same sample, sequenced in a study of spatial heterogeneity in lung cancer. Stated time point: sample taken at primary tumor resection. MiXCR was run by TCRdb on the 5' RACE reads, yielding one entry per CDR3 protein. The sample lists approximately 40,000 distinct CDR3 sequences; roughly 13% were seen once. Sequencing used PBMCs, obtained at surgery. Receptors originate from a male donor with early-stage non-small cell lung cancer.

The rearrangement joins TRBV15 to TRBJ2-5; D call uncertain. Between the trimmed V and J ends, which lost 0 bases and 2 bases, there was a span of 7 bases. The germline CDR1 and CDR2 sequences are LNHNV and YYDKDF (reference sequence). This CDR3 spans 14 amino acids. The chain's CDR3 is CATSRDEEQETQYF. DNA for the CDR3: TGTGCCACCAGCAGAGACGAAGAACAAGAGACCCAGTACTTC.

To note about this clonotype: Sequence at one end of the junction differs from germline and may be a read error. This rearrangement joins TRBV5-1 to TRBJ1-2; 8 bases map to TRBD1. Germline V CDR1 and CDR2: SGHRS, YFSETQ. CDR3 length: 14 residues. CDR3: CASSTGQGAYGHTF. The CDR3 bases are TGCGCCAGCAGCACCGGACAGGGAGCCTATGGCCACACCTTC.

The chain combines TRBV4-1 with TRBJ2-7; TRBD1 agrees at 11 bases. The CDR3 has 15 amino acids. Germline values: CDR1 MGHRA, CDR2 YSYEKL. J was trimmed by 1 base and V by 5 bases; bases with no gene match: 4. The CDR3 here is CASSARDRGSYEQYF. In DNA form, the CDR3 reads TGCGCCAGCAGCGCCCGGGACAGGGGGTCCTACGAGCAGTACTTC.

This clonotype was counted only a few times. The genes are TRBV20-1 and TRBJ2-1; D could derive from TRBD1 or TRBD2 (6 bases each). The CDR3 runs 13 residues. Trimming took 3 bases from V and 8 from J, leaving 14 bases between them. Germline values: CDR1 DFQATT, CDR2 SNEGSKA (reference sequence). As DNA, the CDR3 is TGCAGTGCTAGTCCGGGGGCCGGCGATGAGCAGTTCTTC. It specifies CSASPGAGDEQFF.